This T cell receptor beta chain is drawn from a study of blood T cell repertoires in COVID-19. Across the whole study: Italy, Spain and the United States were the sources of the convalescent and acute COVID-19 samples. Sample material is recorded as cDNA or gDNA derived from T cells, B-cell-depleted T cells, or PBMCs.

This CDR3 is 15 amino acids long. The V gene's germline CDR1 is MRHNA and CDR2 SNTAGT. V was pared by 2 bases and J by 5 bases, with 6 bases of the junction left unmatched. Assay: immunoSEQ multiplex PCR; the TCRdb copy retains only in-frame clones and omits some. In the table there are some 180,000 clones, roughly 84% of which are singletons. The TCR comes from a woman between 35 and 50 years old with COVID-19, enrolled during active disease. Sequencing was carried out using peripheral blood. This sequence joins TRBV6-4 and TRBJ2-5, with TRBD1 matching over 9 bases. The CDR3 loop reads CASSDGTGPAETQYF. CDR3 coding DNA: TGTGCCAGCAGTGACGGGACAGGGCCCGCGGAGACCCAGTACTTC.